This TCR beta chain was sequenced during a study of monozygotic twins with inflammatory bowel disease. A remark on this clonotype: Its antigen is unknown.

TCRalpha and TCRbeta cDNA went through two nested PCRs of approximately 16 and 10 cycles. TCRdb re-called the 5' RACE reads and shows each CDR3 protein once, DNA omitted. The sample's table shows 330,000 or so distinct CDR3 sequences. General study results and limits: Possibly because of limited power, concordant and discordant twins showed no difference in repertoire similarity. Healthy co-twins, by inverse Simpson, had higher TCRbeta diversity than their siblings with IBD.

CDR3 size: 15 residues. CDR1 and CDR2 from the germline V gene are ENHRY and SYGVKD. Material: blood. The V gene is TRBV10-3, the J gene TRBJ2-7. The origin of this receptor is a human donor with ulcerative colitis or Crohn's disease, or a healthy co-twin of an affected twin (not recorded which). Here the CDR3 reads CAISESTGFSYEQYF.